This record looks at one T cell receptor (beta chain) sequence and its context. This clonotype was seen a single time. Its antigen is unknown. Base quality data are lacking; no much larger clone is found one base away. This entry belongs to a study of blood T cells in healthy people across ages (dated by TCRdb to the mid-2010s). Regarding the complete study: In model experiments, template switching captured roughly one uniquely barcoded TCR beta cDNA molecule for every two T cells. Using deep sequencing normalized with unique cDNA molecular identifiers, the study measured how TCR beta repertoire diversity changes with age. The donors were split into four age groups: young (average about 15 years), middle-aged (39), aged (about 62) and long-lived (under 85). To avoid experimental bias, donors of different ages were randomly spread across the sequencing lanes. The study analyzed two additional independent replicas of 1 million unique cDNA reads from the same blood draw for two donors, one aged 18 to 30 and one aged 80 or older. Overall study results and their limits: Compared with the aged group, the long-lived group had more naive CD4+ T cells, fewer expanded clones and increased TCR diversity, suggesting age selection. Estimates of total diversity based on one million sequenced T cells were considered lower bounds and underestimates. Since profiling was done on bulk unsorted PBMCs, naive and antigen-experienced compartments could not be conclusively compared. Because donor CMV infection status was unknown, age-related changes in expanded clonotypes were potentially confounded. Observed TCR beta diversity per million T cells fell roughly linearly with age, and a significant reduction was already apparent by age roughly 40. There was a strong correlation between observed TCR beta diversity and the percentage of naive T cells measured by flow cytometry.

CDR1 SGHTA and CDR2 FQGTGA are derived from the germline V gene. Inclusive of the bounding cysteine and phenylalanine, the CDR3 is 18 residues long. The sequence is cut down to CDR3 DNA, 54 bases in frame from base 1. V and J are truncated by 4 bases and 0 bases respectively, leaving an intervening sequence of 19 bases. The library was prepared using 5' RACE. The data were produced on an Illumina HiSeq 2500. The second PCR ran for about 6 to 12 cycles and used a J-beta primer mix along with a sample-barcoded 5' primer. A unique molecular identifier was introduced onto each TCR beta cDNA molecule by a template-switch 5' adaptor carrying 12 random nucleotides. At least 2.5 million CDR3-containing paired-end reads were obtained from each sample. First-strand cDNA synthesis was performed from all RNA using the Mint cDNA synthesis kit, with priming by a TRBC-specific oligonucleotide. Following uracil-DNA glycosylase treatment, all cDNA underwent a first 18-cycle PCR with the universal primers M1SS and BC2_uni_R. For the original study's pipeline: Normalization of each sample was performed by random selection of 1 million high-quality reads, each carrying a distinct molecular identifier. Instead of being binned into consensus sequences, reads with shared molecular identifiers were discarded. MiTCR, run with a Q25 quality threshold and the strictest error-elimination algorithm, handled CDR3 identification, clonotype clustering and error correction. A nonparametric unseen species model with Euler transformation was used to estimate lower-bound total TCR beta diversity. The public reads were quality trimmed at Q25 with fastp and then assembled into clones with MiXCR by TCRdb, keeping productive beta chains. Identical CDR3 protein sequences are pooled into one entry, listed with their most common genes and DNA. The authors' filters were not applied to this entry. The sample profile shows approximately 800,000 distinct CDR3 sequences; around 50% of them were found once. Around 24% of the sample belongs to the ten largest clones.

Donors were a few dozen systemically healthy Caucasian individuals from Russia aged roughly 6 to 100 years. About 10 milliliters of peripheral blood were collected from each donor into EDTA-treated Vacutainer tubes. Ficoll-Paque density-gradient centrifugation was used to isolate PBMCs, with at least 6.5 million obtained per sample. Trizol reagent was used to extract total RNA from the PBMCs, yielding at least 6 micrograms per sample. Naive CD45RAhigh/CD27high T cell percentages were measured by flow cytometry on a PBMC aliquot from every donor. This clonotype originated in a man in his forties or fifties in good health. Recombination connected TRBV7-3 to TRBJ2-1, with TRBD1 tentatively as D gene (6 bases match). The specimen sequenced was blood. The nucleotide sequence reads TGTGCCAGCAGCTCCCTCCCCCCGACAGGTCCCTCCTACAATGAGCAGTTCTTC. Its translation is CASSSLPPTGPSYNEQFF.